Listed below are T cell receptor beta chains from one sample, sequenced in a study of PD-1 blockade in classical Hodgkin lymphoma. Sequenced by immunoSEQ multiplex PCR; TCRdb stores in-frame clones only, minus some. The repertoire holds over 10,000 clones, with around nine tenths as singletons. The source material was CD4+ T cells from blood, sampled before the fourth cycle of nivolumab. Receptors originate from a human donor with classical Hodgkin lymphoma. The conserved cysteine and the conserved F or W are not part of the CDR3 here. The size entry is marked missing in some rows and otherwise reads once, few, many or a size class.

TRBJ1-2	TRBV28	-	ASSQIRWGGTGDDGYT
TRBJ2-2	TRBV5-1	once	ASTGGAGVWTGELF
TRBJ2-5	TRBV5-1	-	ASSLVPDQETQY
TRBJ2-7	TRBV28	-	ASRLRYEQY
TRBJ1-5	TRBV30	-	AWSPGQQPQH
TRBJ2-3	TRBV5-4	-	ASSPGTGIGLTDTQY
TRBJ2-1	TRBV7-9	-	ASSWGGRTEQF
TRBJ2-7	TRBV28	once	ASTSPGQGAGEQY
TRBJ2-7	TRBV11-3	-	ASSLFGQASYEQY
TRBJ1-5	TRBV11-2	-	ASSLGQGGQPQH
TRBJ2-3	TRBV27	few	ASRLAGQFTDTQY
TRBJ2-1	TRBV6-4	-	ASSSGPKQF
TRBJ1-6	TRBV6-1	-	GTVLRQGFNSPLH
TRBJ2-7	TRBV2	-	ASSTGAVISYEQY
TRBJ1-6	TRBV2	-	ASSRSSYNSPLH
TRBJ1-1	TRBV10-3	-	AIRNSGMNTEAF
TRBJ2-5	TRBV7-3	-	ASSLNSRETQY
TRBJ2-1	TRBV9	-	ASSVGGDDNEQF
TRBJ1-1	TRBV7-9	few	ASSYNAAEAF
TRBJ2-1	TRBV5-8	-	ASSLGTSTYNEQF
TRBJ1-2	TRBV19	-	ASDFWVGATNYGYT
TRBJ1-5	TRBV7-9	-	ASSRGDQPQH
TRBJ2-5	TRBV2	few	ASSPLAGGAETQY
TRBJ1-1	TRBV4-1	-	ASSPTDRGLNTEAF
TRBJ1-1	TRBV5-6	-	ASTLGGSTEAF
TRBJ2-2	TRBV2	-	ASSVELTGELF
TRBJ2-1	TRBV2	once	ASRIAGGPNEQF
TRBJ2-5	TRBV11-1	-	ASRTGGGALQTQY
TRBJ2-4	TRBV6-6	-	ASSSPTGGKNIQY
TRBJ1-2	TRBV21-1	-	ASSTRTSPPGSGYT
TRBJ2-3	TRBV2	-	ASSDRTDTQY
TRBJ2-3	TRBV29-1	-	SVITGGGTDTQY
TRBJ1-1	TRBV5-5	-	ASSPMGQGNTEAF
TRBJ2-2	TRBV5-1	-	ASSLDPSGELF
TRBJ2-1	TRBV2	few	ASSEYRYNEQF